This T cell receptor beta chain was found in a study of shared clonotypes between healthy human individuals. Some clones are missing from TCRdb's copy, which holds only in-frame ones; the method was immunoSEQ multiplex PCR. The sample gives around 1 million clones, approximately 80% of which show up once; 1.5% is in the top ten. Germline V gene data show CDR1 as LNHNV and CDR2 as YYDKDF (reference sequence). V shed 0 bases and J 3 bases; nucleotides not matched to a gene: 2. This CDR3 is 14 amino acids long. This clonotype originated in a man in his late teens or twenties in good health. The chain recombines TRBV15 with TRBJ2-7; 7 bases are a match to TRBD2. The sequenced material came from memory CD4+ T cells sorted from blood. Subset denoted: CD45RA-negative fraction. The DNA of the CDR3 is TGTGCCACCAGCAGAGAAGGGGAGGGCTACGAGCAGTACTTC. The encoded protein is CATSREGEGYEQYF.